This TCR beta chain derives from a study of control samples from healthy donors and cancer patients. V trimming: 3 bases; J trimming: 2 bases; junction bases outside the gene matches: 3. The CDR3 runs to 13 residues. Germline V gene lookup returns CDR1 GTSNPN and CDR2 SVGIG (reference sequence). A few counts support this clone. TCRdb's copy holds only in-frame clones and misses some; the assay was immunoSEQ multiplex PCR. The sample includes around 150,000 clones, 90% to 95% of them seen just once. The sequenced material came from blood. This chain connects TRBV30 to TRBJ1-2, with 7 bases matching TRBD1. The sequence came from a woman in her 40s in good health. For the CDR3, the DNA is TGTGCCTGGAGGACAGGGCGCAACTATGGCTACACCTTC. This sequence encodes CAWRTGRNYGYTF.